The 5 T cell receptor beta chains given below trace back to one sample, sequenced in a study of blood T cell repertoires in COVID-19. Some clones are missing from TCRdb's copy, which holds only in-frame ones; the method was immunoSEQ multiplex PCR. The sample has 150,000 to 160,000 clones, approximately 83% seen once. Sequences were obtained from peripheral blood. These receptor sequences come from a woman aged 55-69 years with COVID-19, enrolled during active disease.

This chain's CDR3 is CATSRDNPGVKTQYF. As DNA, the CDR3 is TGTGCCACCAGCAGAGATAATCCGGGGGTGAAGACCCAGTACTTC. V and J are TRBV15 and TRBJ2-5; maybe TRBD2 (6 bases). Germline V CDR1 and CDR2: LNHNV, YYDKDF (reference sequence). This CDR3 contains 15 residues. The V gene lost 0 bases and the J gene lost 6 bases, with 14 bases spanning the gap. The whole variable domain, remainder taken from reference TRBV15 and TRBJ2-5, is DAMVIQNPRYQVTQFGKPVTLSCSQTLNHNVMYWYQQKSSQAPKLLFHYYDKDFNNEADTPDNFQSRRPNTSFCFLDIRSPGLGDTAMYLCATSRDNPGVKTQYFGPGTRLLVL.

V usage is TRBV5-1 and J usage is TRBJ1-1; 9 bases fit TRBD1. The germline V gene has CDR1 SGHRS and CDR2 YFSETQ. Trimming at V came to 4 bases and at J to 8 bases, leaving 9 bases not matched to a gene. CDR3 length equals 14 residues. This CDR3 reads CASSRTGQGTEAFF. The CDR3 region has the DNA TGCGCCAGCAGCAGAACGGGACAGGGAACGGAAGCTTTCTTT.

The rearrangement links TRBV27 to TRBJ1-3; no clear D gene. Trimming shortened V by 4 bases and J by 2 bases, and 15 bases separated the two germline ends. The CDR3 is 16 amino acids. Germline V gene sequence: CDR1 MNHEY, CDR2 SMNVEV (reference sequence). The DNA of the CDR3 is TGTGCCAGCAGTTCTCTTGGGAGGTCAGCTGGAAACACCATATATTTT. This gives the protein CASSSLGRSAGNTIYF.

The rearrangement links TRBV7-3 to TRBJ1-2; D is uncertain. This CDR3 has 14 amino acids. Trimming stripped 5 bases from V and 2 bases from J, with 12 bases between. Germline V lookup: CDR1 SGHTA, CDR2 FQGTGA. CDR3: CASSLTGRNYGYTF. The CDR3 coding sequence is TGTGCCAGCAGCCTTACTGGGCGCAACTATGGCTACACCTTC.

The chain employs TRBV10-1 and TRBJ1-2; D is perhaps TRBD1 (5 bases). CDR1 and CDR2 (germline): WNHNN, SYGVQD (reference sequence). The CDR3 totals 15 residues. Trimming took off 6 bases at V and 3 bases at J, with 17 bases between the two ends. CDR3 sequence reads: CASSPGGYEHYGYTF. In DNA, the CDR3 is TGCGCCAGCAGCCCCGGGGGATATGAGCACTATGGCTACACCTTC.